This T cell receptor beta chain stems from a study of shared clonotypes between healthy human individuals. Study as a whole: Donors, aged 18 to 49, were two women and a few men.

Each PCR replicate run on unsorted PBMC took in 250 to 300 ng DNA, tens of thousands of T cell genomes. The method was immunoSEQ multiplex PCR; TCRdb's version includes in-frame clones alone and lacks a portion of them. The table lists about 490,000 clones, around 79% of them singletons. Findings and limits, study-wide: Clonotype sharing across donors was expected to vary with sequencing depth.

On this clone itself: Its antigen is as yet unknown.

With V trimmed by 6 bases and J by 1 base, 1 base remained unmatched. This CDR3 comprises 13 residues. Germline CDR1 reads SNHLY; CDR2 reads FYNNEI. This chain uses TRBV2 with TRBJ1-1; 8 positions agree with TRBD1. The TCR originated in a middle-aged woman in good health. Some clones in this sample may be carry-over from other donors' samples. What was sequenced was PBMCs. CDR3 residues: CASRTGGNTEAFF. CDR3 DNA: TGTGCCAGCAGAACAGGGGGGAACACTGAAGCTTTCTTT.